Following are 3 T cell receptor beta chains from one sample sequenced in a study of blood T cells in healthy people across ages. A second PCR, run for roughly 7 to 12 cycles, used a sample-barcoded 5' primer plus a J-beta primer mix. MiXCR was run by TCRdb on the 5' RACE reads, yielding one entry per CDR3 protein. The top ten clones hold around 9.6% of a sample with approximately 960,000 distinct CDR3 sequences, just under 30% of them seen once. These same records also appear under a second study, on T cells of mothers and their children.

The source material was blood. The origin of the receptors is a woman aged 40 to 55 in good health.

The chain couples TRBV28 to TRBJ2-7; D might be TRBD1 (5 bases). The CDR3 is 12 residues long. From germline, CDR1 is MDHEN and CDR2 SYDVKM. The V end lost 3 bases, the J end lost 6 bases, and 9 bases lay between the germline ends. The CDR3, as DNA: TGTGCCAGCAGTTTTGTAGGGGTCGAGCAGTACTTC. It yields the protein CASSFVGVEQYF.

This chain's CDR3 is CASSLSGSLLAFF. CDR3 sequence (DNA): TGTGCCAGCAGCCTATCGGGGTCCTTGTTGGCTTTCTTT. This chain connects TRBV27 to TRBJ1-1, with D hard to call. CDR3 length equals 13 residues. Trimming took off 6 bases at V and 11 bases at J, with 19 bases between the two ends. Germline loops: CDR1 MNHEY, CDR2 SMNVEV (reference sequence).

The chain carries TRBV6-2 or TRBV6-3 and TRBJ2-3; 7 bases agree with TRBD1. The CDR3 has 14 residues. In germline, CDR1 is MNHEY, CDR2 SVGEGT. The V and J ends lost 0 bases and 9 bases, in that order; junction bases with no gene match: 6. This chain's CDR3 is CASSYSATGATQYF. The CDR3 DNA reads TGTGCCAGCAGTTACTCCGCAACAGGGGCCACGCAGTATTTT.